Listed below are T cell receptor beta chains from one sample, sequenced in a study of CXCR3-negative and CXCR3-positive naive CD8 T cells. TCRdb reanalyzed the 5' RACE reads, giving one entry per CDR3 protein sequence and no DNA. Its listing shows under 150,000 distinct CDR3 sequences. Input material: naive CXCR3+ CD8+ T cells from blood. These receptors were obtained from a human donor in good health. Some clones in this sample may be carry-over from other donors' samples. CDR3s include the opening cysteine and the closing phenylalanine or tryptophan.

V	J	length	CDR3
TRBV28	TRBJ2-2	15	CASSLYAGGSGELFF
TRBV9	TRBJ2-7	15	CASSVDWREYVEQYF
TRBV3-1	TRBJ2-1	12	CASSWGGNEQFF
TRBV7-8	TRBJ2-7	18	CASRRGLLRARDSYEQYF
TRBV28	TRBJ1-1	15	CASSLFGIGNTEAFF
TRBV7-6	TRBJ2-5	15	CASSSLTSGKETQYF
TRBV11-2	TRBJ2-5	12	CASSSLDYTQYF
TRBV9	TRBJ2-1	15	CASSVAQSSYNEQFF
TRBV29-1	TRBJ2-1	13	CSVVYRGDNEQFF
TRBV25-1	TRBJ2-7	12	CASSQSWGEQYF
TRBV20-1	TRBJ2-1	13	CSAGDLRTYEQYF
TRBV29-1	TRBJ2-7	13	CSATSGRLYEQYF
TRBV7-9	TRBJ1-3	14	CASSPSQSGNTIYF
TRBV10-3	TRBJ1-1	15	CAASRGTTQDTEAFF
TRBV5-1	TRBJ2-2	12	CASCRISGELFF
TRBV12-3/TRBV12-4	TRBJ1-3	12	CAGRGPGDTIYF
TRBV20-1	TRBJ2-1	14	CSARGVGYYNEQFF
TRBV30	TRBJ1-1	13	CAWSRGGRTEAFF
TRBV5-1	TRBJ1-4	16	CASSLTQGASGEKLFF
TRBV19	TRBJ2-1	13	CASSIVSFNEQFF
TRBV2	TRBJ2-1	11	CASSEGLEQFF
TRBV19	TRBJ2-7	16	CASSSAGTGNVYEQYF
TRBV7-6	TRBJ1-1	18	CASSQLAGQGILHTEAFF
TRBV29-1	TRBJ2-7	11	CSALAGHEQYF
TRBV18	TRBJ2-1	17	CASAPWGSDRGDNEQFF
TRBV7-4	TRBJ1-1	13	CASTARIPTEAFF
TRBV7-8	TRBJ2-6	15	CASSPGLETANVLTF
TRBV12-3/TRBV12-4	TRBJ1-2	12	CASSPSFEGYTF
TRBV28	TRBJ2-3	12	CASSFGQEAQYF
TRBV9	TRBJ2-3	14	CASNLAGAPDTQYF
TRBV19	TRBJ2-1	13	CASSPAHYNEQFF
TRBV5-4	TRBJ2-2	17	CASSLETGGRNTGELFF
TRBV29-1	TRBJ2-7	15	CSVWLTGTGSYEQYF
TRBV5-5	TRBJ1-2	16	CASSLAMGALFDGYTF
TRBV7-9	TRBJ2-6	17	CASSSIGRLSGANVLTF
TRBV27	TRBJ2-1	15	CASNGLAEAYNEQFF
TRBV5-1	TRBJ2-7	13	CASREWSSYEQYF
TRBV5-6	TRBJ2-1	17	CASSSSPAGRAYNEQFF
TRBV7-3	TRBJ2-1	13	CASSAAVYNEQFF
TRBV10-3	TRBJ1-2	14	CAISEPTGGRGYTF
TRBV6-4	TRBJ2-1	15	CASSDAAGEYNEQFF
TRBV7-9	TRBJ2-7	15	CASSLATGTFYEQYF
TRBV5-4	TRBJ2-1	16	CASSSGLAGGYNEQFF
TRBV29-1	TRBJ2-1	15	CSVEVRDSPLDEQFF
TRBV15	TRBJ2-1	13	CATSRATGDEQFF
TRBV4-3	TRBJ2-7	14	CASSQGQALYEQYF
TRBV29-1	TRBJ2-4	18	CSVEDVSRGTFAKNIQYF
TRBV27	TRBJ2-7	15	CASSLRGDSDYEQYF
TRBV7-8	TRBJ2-3	17	CASSLRSLMYGTDTQYF
TRBV12-3/TRBV12-4	TRBJ2-1	18	CASRKSGTSGLGDNEQFF
TRBV19	TRBJ2-7	17	CASSIDALAGGPYEQYF
TRBV29-1	TRBJ2-5	18	CSVNGARQLLGPQETQYF